One and the same sample provided the 18 T cell receptor beta chains below, sequenced in a study of blood T cell repertoires in COVID-19. Assay used: immunoSEQ multiplex PCR; TCRdb lists only in-frame clones, some missing. The data contain 200,000 to 300,000 clones, about four fifths of them singletons. The sequencing sample was made of peripheral blood. All receptors come from a man aged 45 to 65 with acute or convalescent COVID-19.

The gene calls are TRBV6-5 and TRBJ2-2; D remains unclear. The CDR3 has 13 amino acids. Trimming left V 5 bases short and J 5 bases short, with 9 bases between. Looked up from germline, CDR1 is MNHEY and CDR2 is SVGAGI. DNA of the CDR3: TGTGCCAGCAGTCCGACATGGACCGGGGAGCTGTTTTTT. It encodes CASSPTWTGELFF.

The chain carries TRBV13 and TRBJ2-7, with 8 bases lining up with TRBD1. V shed 5 bases and J 2 bases; nucleotides not matched to a gene: 8. The CDR3 has 15 amino acids. From germline, CDR1 is PRHDT and CDR2 FYEKMQ (reference sequence). The CDR3 DNA reads as TGTGCCAGCAGCGACGCCACGGACAGGGCCTACGAGCAGTACTTC. Residues: CASSDATDRAYEQYF.

The chain couples TRBV11-3 to TRBJ1-5; TRBD1 matches at 8 bases. Trimming removed 5 bases from V and 7 bases from J; junction bases left unmatched: 4. This CDR3 contains 13 residues. CDR1 and CDR2 (germline): SGHNT, YENEEA. CDR3 in amino acids: CASSPGGMQPQHF. Written as DNA, the CDR3 is TGTGCCAGCAGCCCAGGGGGCATGCAGCCCCAGCATTTT.

The chain is built from TRBV13 and TRBJ2-1; the match to TRBD2 covers 8 bases. Per germline, CDR1 PRHDT and CDR2 FYEKMQ (reference sequence). The CDR3 contains 17 residues. Trimming took 5 bases from V and 3 from J; bases not matched to a gene: 12. CDR3 in amino acids: CASSLWEAGAVYNEQFF. In DNA form, the CDR3 reads TGTGCCAGCAGCCTCTGGGAAGCGGGAGCCGTCTACAATGAGCAGTTCTTC.

There are a few counts of this clone. The rearrangement joins TRBV7-9 to TRBJ2-7; D is ambiguous. This CDR3 spans 12 amino acids. Germline V gene lookup returns CDR1 SEHNR and CDR2 FQNEAQ (reference sequence). V lost 8 bases and J 1 base, leaving 9 bases between the germline ends. The CDR3 loop is CASETASYEQYF. Here the CDR3 DNA reads TGTGCCAGCGAAACAGCTTCCTACGAGCAGTACTTC.

This clone was detected only once. V usage is TRBV14 and J usage is TRBJ2-4, with D possibly being TRBD2 (5 bases). CDR1 and CDR2 (germline): SGHDN, FVKESK. This CDR3 region has 14 residues. The V end was cut by 5 bases, the J end by 3 bases, with 11 bases between. The CDR3 spells CASSAEGSKNIQYF. CDR3 bases: TGTGCCAGCAGCGCCGAGGGAAGCAAAAACATTCAGTACTTC.

This chain uses TRBV19 with TRBJ2-6; 7 bases match TRBD1. V lost 2 bases, J lost 2 bases, and 0 bases stayed unmatched. Germline lookup yields CDR1 LNHDA and CDR2 SQIVND (reference sequence). The CDR3 runs 15 residues. DNA of the CDR3: TGTGCCAGTAGTATACAGGGGGCTGGGGCCAACGTCCTGACTTTC. Its translation: CASSIQGAGANVLTF.

The chain uses TRBV5-1 and TRBJ2-3, with TRBD2 matching over 14 bases. Germline assignment: CDR1 SGHRS and CDR2 YFSETQ. V lost 1 base to trimming and J lost 5 bases; unmatched junction nucleotides: 6. The CDR3 is 17 residues long. CDR3 coding DNA: TGCGCCAGCAGCTTGCAGGGGACTAGCGGGAGAGGAGATACGCAGTATTTT. Amino acid sequence: CASSLQGTSGRGDTQYF.

The V and J genes are TRBV7-9 and TRBJ2-3; 8 bases are a match to TRBD1. The CDR3 extends over 15 amino acids. V was pared by 8 bases and J by 2 bases, with 9 bases of the junction left unmatched. Germline CDR1 and CDR2: SEHNR and FQNEAQ (reference sequence). The CDR3 spells CASGYDRGNTDTQYF. In nucleotides, the CDR3 is TGTGCCAGCGGTTATGACAGGGGAAACACAGATACGCAGTATTTT.

The chain links TRBV6-4 to TRBJ1-1, with TRBD1 matching 8 bases. CDR3 length: 13 residues. From germline, CDR1 is MRHNA and CDR2 SNTAGT. J was trimmed by 6 bases and V by 8 bases; bases with no gene match: 8. The CDR3 DNA sequence: TGTGCCAGCGGGCAGACAGGGGAAGCTGAAGCTTTCTTT. Its protein is CASGQTGEAEAFF.

The rearrangement links TRBV3-1 (or the pseudogene TRBV3-2) to TRBJ2-1, with D possibly being TRBD1 (5 bases). Germline CDR1 and CDR2: LGHDT and YNNKEL (reference sequence). Trimming removed 4 bases at V and 4 bases at J, with 11 bases between. The CDR3 runs 14 residues. The CDR3 sequence: CASSPWGGYNEQFF. CDR3 coding DNA: TGTGCCAGCAGCCCGTGGGGCGGTTACAATGAGCAGTTCTTC.

The chain uses TRBV6-6 and TRBJ1-2; D perhaps matches TRBD1 (5 bases). CDR3 length: 15 residues. V gave up 0 bases and J gave up 8 bases, with 16 bases separating them. CDR1 is MNHNY and CDR2 is SVGAGI in the germline V gene (reference sequence). The CDR3 protein is CASSYSAQGEDGYTF. CDR3 DNA sequence: TGTGCCAGCAGTTACTCCGCTCAAGGGGAAGACGGCTACACCTTC.

The V gene is TRBV5-8, the J gene TRBJ1-6, with TRBD1 as a possible D gene (6 bases). V lost 7 bases and J lost 5, with 16 bases in between. CDR1 and CDR2 (germline): SGHTS, YDEGEE. The CDR3 is 15 residues long. The CDR3 nucleotides read TGTGCCAGCCGGGTTGGACAGCTCAATAATTCACCCCTCCACTTT. It is translated as CASRVGQLNNSPLHF.

This sequence joins TRBV5-4 and TRBJ2-7; possible D gene TRBD1, 6 bases. The CDR3 contains 14 residues. V was pared by 7 bases and J by 5 bases, with 19 bases between. Per the germline V gene, CDR1 is SGHNT and CDR2 is YYREEE (reference sequence). The CDR3 loop is CASGRLPTGNEQYF. CDR3 sequence (DNA): TGTGCCAGCGGACGTTTACCCACAGGGAACGAGCAGTACTTC.

The V and J genes are TRBV5-1 and TRBJ1-5; possible D gene TRBD1, 5 bases. V shed 4 bases and J shed 0 bases, with 11 bases lying between them. Per the germline V gene, CDR1 is SGHRS and CDR2 is YFSETQ. This CDR3 region has 15 residues. CDR3 loop: CASSMGPNSNQPQHF. The CDR3 DNA sequence: TGCGCCAGCAGCATGGGGCCAAATAGCAATCAGCCCCAGCATTTT.

The V call is TRBV12-3 or TRBV12-4, the J call TRBJ1-2, with no clear D. V shed 11 bases and J shed 6 bases, with 19 bases lying between them. The CDR3 length is 13 residues. CDR3 nucleotides: TGTGCCTTAAAAAGCGGGTTGGCAGATGGCTACACCTTC. This sequence encodes CALKSGLADGYTF.

This sequence joins TRBV28 and TRBJ1-2; TRBD1 aligns across 7 bases. This CDR3 has 14 residues. V gave up 4 bases and J gave up 6 bases; unmatched junction bases: 8. Germline V gene lookup returns CDR1 MDHEN and CDR2 SYDVKM. CDR3 DNA: TGTGCCAGCAGTTCTCTTATACAGGGGCATGGCTACACCTTC. Translated: CASSSLIQGHGYTF.

The V and J genes are TRBV6-5 and TRBJ2-2; D perhaps matches TRBD1 (5 bases). Trimming took off 2 bases at V and 5 bases at J, with 12 bases between the two ends. This CDR3 contains 15 residues. Germline assignment: CDR1 MNHEY and CDR2 SVGAGI. The CDR3 is CASSYVGLWTGELFF. As DNA, the CDR3 is TGTGCCAGCAGTTACGTGGGGCTGTGGACCGGGGAGCTGTTTTTT.